The 24 T cell receptor beta chains presented below share a single source sample, sequenced in a study of blood T cell repertoires in COVID-19. Clones were read by immunoSEQ multiplex PCR, and TCRdb kept only the in-frame ones, dropping some. The data hold some 110,000 clones, with roughly 90% observed a single time. The sample taken for sequencing was peripheral blood. These TCRs come from a human donor in a cohort sampled during active COVID-19.

The chain joins TRBV5-1 to TRBJ2-1; TRBD2 matches at 10 bases. Germline CDR1 reads SGHRS; CDR2 reads YFSETQ. The CDR3 has 16 residues. J gave up 9 bases and V 0 bases, and 9 bases lay outside the gene matches. CDR3 sequence: CASSLDATSGFGEQFF. In nucleotides, the CDR3 is TGCGCCAGCAGCTTGGATGCGACTAGCGGGTTCGGTGAGCAGTTCTTC.

The gene calls are TRBV18 and TRBJ1-1, with D possibly being TRBD1 (6 bases). V was shortened by 3 bases and J by 1 base, with 12 bases between the two germline ends. CDR1 is KGHSH and CDR2 is LQKENI in the germline V gene. The CDR3 loop spans 15 amino acids. The CDR3 is CASSPRTDPNTEAFF. CDR3 DNA sequence: TGTGCCAGCTCACCGCGGACAGACCCGAACACTGAAGCTTTCTTT. The full variable domain, its missing parts supplied by reference TRBV18 and TRBJ1-1, is NAGVMQNPRHLVRRRGQEARLRCSPMKGHSHVYWYRQLPEEGLKFMVYLQKENIIDESGMPKERFSAEFPKEGPSILRIQQVVRGDSAAYFCASSPRTDPNTEAFFGQGTRLTVV.

The chain combines TRBV5-1 with TRBJ2-2, with 8 bases lining up with TRBD2. J gave up 4 bases and V 2 bases, and 1 base lay outside the gene matches. The CDR3 runs 14 residues. Germline loops: CDR1 SGHRS, CDR2 YFSETQ. In DNA form, the CDR3 reads TGCGCCAGCAGCTTTAGCGGGACCACCGGGGAGCTGTTTTTT. It specifies CASSFSGTTGELFF.

Concerning this clone: The junction shows a germline mismatch at one end, possibly a read error. The chain is built from TRBV5-1 and TRBJ2-5, with a possible D match to TRBD1 (8 bases). In germline, CDR1 is SGHRS, CDR2 YFSETQ. There are 17 residues in the CDR3. This chain's CDR3 is CASSLGYQDRAGEAQYF. The CDR3 region has the DNA TGCGCCAGCAGCTTGGGGTACCAGGACAGGGCGGGAGAGGCCCAGTACTTC.

The chain links TRBV5-1 to TRBJ2-5, with a tentative D call TRBD1 (6 bases). The CDR3 spans 15 residues. Germline V gene sequence: CDR1 SGHRS, CDR2 YFSETQ. Trimming removed 2 bases at V and 3 bases at J, with 14 bases between. DNA for the CDR3: TGCGCCAGCAGCTTCGGGACACTTCAAAAAGAGACCCAGTACTTC. This encodes CASSFGTLQKETQYF.

This chain links TRBV19 with TRBJ2-2; perhaps TRBD1 as D (6 bases). The germline V and J ends were trimmed by 7 bases and 2 bases, with 17 bases remaining between them. This CDR3 contains 16 residues. The germline CDR1 and CDR2 sequences are LNHDA and SQIVND (reference sequence). The CDR3 here is CASKSRTARNTGELFF. In DNA form, the CDR3 reads TGTGCCAGTAAATCTCGGACAGCGAGAAACACCGGGGAGCTGTTTTTT.

The chain joins TRBV5-4 to TRBJ1-4; weak D call: TRBD1 (6 bases). In germline, CDR1 is SGHNT, CDR2 YYREEE (reference sequence). Trimming took off 3 bases at V and 8 bases at J, with 17 bases between the two ends. The CDR3 extends over 15 amino acids. The CDR3 reads CASSSGQIKDEKLFF. The CDR3 nucleotides are TGTGCCAGCAGCTCCGGACAGATTAAAGACGAAAAACTGTTTTTT.

This chain uses TRBV18 with TRBJ2-7; D remains ambiguous. Germline loops: CDR1 KGHSH, CDR2 LQKENI. Trimming cost V 3 bases and J 0 bases, with 6 bases left between them. This CDR3 has 13 residues. The CDR3 region is CASSPASSYEQYF. DNA for the CDR3: TGTGCCAGCTCACCCGCTAGCTCCTACGAGCAGTACTTC.

This clone has just one count. V usage is TRBV3-1 (or the pseudogene TRBV3-2) and J usage is TRBJ1-5, with 10 bases fitting TRBD1. This CDR3 contains 17 residues. V dropped 1 base and J dropped 4; count of bases not matched to a gene: 7. Germline CDR1 is LGHDT and CDR2 is YNNKEL (reference sequence). The DNA of the CDR3 is TGTGCCAGCAGCCAAGCCCCGACAGGGGGCGGGAATCAGCCCCAGCATTTT. Its translation is CASSQAPTGGGNQPQHF.

The chain uses TRBV10-3 and TRBJ2-7, with TRBD1 matching 7 bases. Germline CDR1 ENHRY, CDR2 SYGVKD. With 2 bases clipped from V and 0 bases from J, the junction kept 7 bases outside the gene matches. The CDR3 totals 16 residues. The CDR3 sequence is CAISEVRGQSSYEQYF. The CDR3 region has the DNA TGTGCCATCAGTGAGGTGAGGGGACAGAGCTCCTACGAGCAGTACTTC.

The chain joins TRBV6-5 to TRBJ1-6; 7 positions agree with TRBD1. The V gene end was trimmed by 7 bases and the J gene end by 7 bases; junction bases not matched to a gene: 10. Germline CDR1 and CDR2: MNHEY and SVGAGI. CDR3 length: 15 amino acids. DNA of the CDR3: TGTGCCAGCACAAAGGACAGGCCAGACAATTCACCCCTCCACTTT. Its translation: CASTKDRPDNSPLHF.

The gene calls are TRBV21-1 and TRBJ1-1; the table assigns TRBD1, which was not confirmed against the DNA. TRBV21-1 constitutes a pseudogene. The CDR3 runs 13 residues. CDR3 amino acids: CASAGQEGTEAFF. CDR3 in DNA: TGTGCCAGCGCCGGACAGGAGGGCACTGAAGCTTTCTTT.

This chain uses TRBV5-1 with TRBJ2-5; 7 bases fit TRBD2. This CDR3 region has 16 residues. Looked up from germline, CDR1 is SGHRS and CDR2 is YFSETQ. J was trimmed by 1 base and V by 3 bases; bases with no gene match: 9. The CDR3 nucleotides are TGCGCCAGCAGCTCCCTCGAGGGAGGGCCCCAAGAGACCCAGTACTTC. As protein: CASSSLEGGPQETQYF.

This chain uses TRBV2 with TRBJ1-6; D unresolved. V lost 4 bases and J 9 bases, leaving 10 bases between the germline ends. The CDR3 spans 13 residues. Germline V CDR1 and CDR2: SNHLY, FYNNEI. The CDR3 loop is CASSVSTRSPLHF. The CDR3 DNA reads as TGTGCCAGCAGTGTGTCAACACGTTCACCCCTCCACTTT.

This chain links TRBV7-3 with TRBJ2-7; D may be TRBD2 (6 bases). The ends were cut back, 5 bases at V and 5 bases at J, with 19 bases in the middle. Germline CDR1 and CDR2: SGHTA and FQGTGA. The CDR3 sequence is 15 residues long. The CDR3 DNA is TGTGCCAGCAGCCGCGGTAGGGGAGGTAATGACGAGCAGTACTTC. It yields the protein CASSRGRGGNDEQYF.

V and J are TRBV11-3 and TRBJ2-5; 9 nucleotides align to TRBD2. This CDR3 contains 17 residues. V shed 5 bases and J 0 bases; nucleotides not matched to a gene: 10. Germline V CDR1 and CDR2: SGHNT, YENEEA. In DNA, the CDR3 is TGTGCCAGCAGCCCAGGCGTAGCGGGAGAGGACCAAGAGACCCAGTACTTC. Its protein is CASSPGVAGEDQETQYF. The full variable domain, with the rest looked up from reference TRBV11-3 and TRBJ2-5, is EAGVVQSPRYKIIEKKQPVAFWCNPISGHNTLYWYLQNLGQGPELLIRYENEEAVDDSQLPKDRFSAERLKGVDSTLKIQPAELGDSAVYLCASSPGVAGEDQETQYFGPGTRLLVL.

The V gene is TRBV5-1, the J gene TRBJ1-4; weak D call: TRBD1 (5 bases). This CDR3 contains 15 residues. The germline V gene encodes CDR1 SGHRS and CDR2 YFSETQ. V was cut by 4 bases and J by 1 base, with 11 bases left in between. The CDR3: CASSGPQGTNEKLFF. CDR3 nucleotides: TGCGCCAGCAGCGGACCCCAGGGAACTAATGAAAAACTGTTTTTT.

The chain couples TRBV11-3 to TRBJ2-1; possible D gene TRBD1, 6 bases. Germline V lookup: CDR1 SGHNT, CDR2 YENEEA. The CDR3 length is 15 residues. V lost 3 bases, J lost 2 bases, and 11 bases lay in between. The CDR3 bases are TGTGCCAGCAGCTTTGGGGACACTGCCTACAATGAGCAGTTCTTC. Protein sequence: CASSFGDTAYNEQFF. The whole variable domain, filled in from reference TRBV11-3 and TRBJ2-1, reads EAGVVQSPRYKIIEKKQPVAFWCNPISGHNTLYWYLQNLGQGPELLIRYENEEAVDDSQLPKDRFSAERLKGVDSTLKIQPAELGDSAVYLCASSFGDTAYNEQFFGPGTRLTVL.

V and J are TRBV19 and TRBJ2-7, with TRBD1 matching 7 bases. Trimming at V came to 6 bases and at J to 6 bases, leaving 14 bases not matched to a gene. There are 15 residues in the CDR3. Per germline, CDR1 LNHDA and CDR2 SQIVND (reference sequence). CDR3 region: CASRSLETGKFEQYF. Here the CDR3 DNA reads TGTGCCAGTAGGTCTCTTGAGACAGGGAAGTTCGAGCAGTACTTC.

The chain employs TRBV4-1 and TRBJ2-7, with D possibly matching TRBD1 (6 bases). The length of the CDR3 is 14 residues. Trimming took 2 bases from V and 5 from J, leaving 13 bases between them. CDR1 MGHRA and CDR2 YSYEKL come from the germline V gene. CDR3 coding DNA: TGCGCCAGCAGCCAACAGACAAACAGGGACGAGCAGTACTTC. It encodes CASSQQTNRDEQYF.

The sample holds a few counts of this clone. The CDR3 coding sequence is TGCAGCGCGCGAAGGGGGAACACTGAAGCTTTCTTT. The encoded protein is CSARRGNTEAFF. The V gene is TRBV29-1, the J gene TRBJ1-1; TRBD1 might be the D (5 bases). The germline CDR1 and CDR2 sequences are SQVTM and ANQGSEA. The CDR3 is made up of 12 amino acids. V shed 7 bases and J shed 1 base, with 10 bases lying between them.

V gene TRBV28 combines with J gene TRBJ2-7, with TRBD2 matching over 7 bases. The V gene end was trimmed by 2 bases and the J gene end by 0 bases; junction bases not matched to a gene: 4. The CDR3 contains 15 residues. Germline V CDR1 and CDR2: MDHEN, SYDVKM. CDR3 protein: CASSLVGGASYEQYF. CDR3 nucleotide sequence: TGTGCCAGCAGTTTAGTGGGAGGGGCCTCCTACGAGCAGTACTTC.

V usage is TRBV10-3 and J usage is TRBJ2-1; weak D call: TRBD1 (5 bases). The CDR3 contains 12 residues. Germline CDR1 is ENHRY and CDR2 is SYGVKD. V was pared by 6 bases and J by 4 bases, with 7 bases between. CDR3 sequence (DNA): TGTGCCATCAGCGCAGGGTACAATGAGCAGTTCTTC. Amino acids: CAISAGYNEQFF.

The chain recombines TRBV4-1 with TRBJ2-2; TRBD2 matches 16 bases. V lost 4 bases to trimming and J lost 6 bases; unmatched junction nucleotides: 5. CDR1 MGHRA and CDR2 YSYEKL come from the germline V gene. The CDR3 runs 17 residues. CDR3 in amino acids: CASSPGLAGGPPGELFF. The DNA for the CDR3 is TGCGCCAGCAGCCCGGGACTAGCGGGAGGGCCCCCCGGGGAGCTGTTTTTT.